Below, 4 T cell receptor beta chains from the same sample are listed, as sequenced in a study of CD8+CD57+ T cells in acquired aplastic anemia. The sequenced patients had an expansion of CD8+CD57+ cells seen by flow cytometry. The study profiled TCR beta VDJ and CDR3 using genomic DNA as template. TCRdb re-derived calls from the reads in MiXCR, one entry per CDR3 protein. Of some 150,000 distinct CDR3 sequences in the sample, about 52% were seen once. Sequenced sample: sorted CD4+, CD8+, or CD8+CD57+ T cells (not recorded which) from PBMCs. The receptors were gathered from a human donor with aplastic anemia.

V gene TRBV5-1 combines with J gene TRBJ2-3, with 12 bases lining up with TRBD2. Germline V gene data show CDR1 as SGHRS and CDR2 as YFSETQ. V lost 3 bases, J lost 3 bases, and 8 bases stayed unmatched. CDR3 length: 17 residues. The DNA of the CDR3 is TGCGCCAGCAGCTGGTCGACTAGCGGGGGAGGGACAGATACGCAGTATTTT. Translated, it gives CASSWSTSGGGTDTQYF.

V gene TRBV25-1 combines with J gene TRBJ1-5; D is uncertain. This CDR3 has 18 amino acids. CDR1 MGHDK and CDR2 SYGVNS come from the germline V gene. The germline V and J ends were trimmed by 4 bases and 2 bases, with 21 bases remaining between them. The CDR3: CASSGGGPLSWGNQPQHF. The CDR3 coding sequence is TGTGCCAGCAGTGGAGGCGGCCCGCTTTCGTGGGGCAATCAGCCCCAGCATTTT.

The V gene is TRBV10-1, the J gene TRBJ1-4; no clear D. Germline V gives CDR1 WNHNN, CDR2 SYGVQD (reference sequence). CDR3 length: 15 amino acids. V lost 2 bases to trimming and J lost 6 bases, with 13 bases between them. The CDR3 sequence: CASSEPMVGYEKLFF. CDR3 in DNA: TGCGCCAGCAGTGAGCCTATGGTAGGGTATGAAAAACTGTTTTTT.

This clonotype showed up many times. This rearrangement joins TRBV7-9 to TRBJ1-2; D is possibly TRBD1 (5 bases). Germline CDR1 reads SEHNR; CDR2 reads FQNEAQ (reference sequence). This CDR3 contains 14 residues. Trimming took 3 bases from V and 6 from J, leaving 14 bases between them. The CDR3 DNA is TGTGCCAGCAGCTTTGGCAGGGCAATCGATGGCTACACCTTC. This encodes CASSFGRAIDGYTF.